Following are 32 T cell receptor beta chains from one sample sequenced in a study of identical twins. From the 5' RACE reads, TCRdb called clonotypes with MiXCR, one entry per CDR3 protein. The table lists 450,000 or so distinct CDR3 sequences, roughly 24% of them singletons, with about 2.9% in the top ten. The sample was also linked to a second study, of T cells expressing NK-cell markers.

The sample taken for sequencing was CD4+ T cells sorted from blood. Receptors were obtained from a woman aged 18-29 years in good health.

This clonotype was picked up a small number of times. One junction end disagrees with the germline gene, perhaps due to a read error. The V call is TRBV12-3 or TRBV12-4, the J call TRBJ2-1; TRBD2 aligns across 10 bases. The CDR3 length is 18 residues. This CDR3 is CAISLASGLAVSYNEQFF. For the CDR3, the DNA is TGTGCCATCAGTTTAGCTTCTGGACTAGCGGTATCCTACAATGAGCAGTTCTTC.

The rearrangement joins TRBV20-1 to TRBJ1-2; D not certain. CDR1 and CDR2 from the germline V gene are DFQATT and SNEGSKA (reference sequence). This CDR3 contains 12 residues. The germline V and J ends were trimmed by 6 bases and 5 bases, with 13 bases remaining between them. CDR3 bases: TGCAGTGCATCAGGCGGGTGGTATGGCTACACCTTC. This codes for CSASGGWYGYTF.

The CDR3 is CASSTTGNTIYF. The CDR3 DNA reads TGTGCCAGCAGCACGACTGGAAACACCATATATTTT. The chain carries TRBV7-9 and TRBJ1-3; D unresolved. CDR1 is SEHNR, CDR2 FQNEAQ, per germline (reference sequence). Trimming shortened V by 5 bases and J by 2 bases, and 4 bases separated the two germline ends. The CDR3 is 12 amino acids.

As DNA, the CDR3 is TGTGCCAGCCAGCGGGACTACGAGCAGTACTTC. This encodes CASQRDYEQYF. The V call is TRBV6-2 or TRBV6-3, the J call TRBJ2-7; 7 bases are a match to TRBD2. The CDR3 totals 11 residues. Germline values: CDR1 MNHEY, CDR2 SVGEGT. Trimming cost V 8 bases and J 3 bases; bases outside gene matches: 1.

The chain has TRBV7-6 and TRBJ1-1, with TRBD1 matching over 10 bases. CDR3 length equals 16 residues. Trimming took 5 bases from V and 6 from J; bases not matched to a gene: 12. Germline CDR1 is SGHVS and CDR2 is FNYEAQ. In DNA, the CDR3 is TGTGCCAGCAGCGGATATTCCGGGACAGGGGACCCTGAAGCTTTCTTT. Protein: CASSGYSGTGDPEAFF. Filled out from reference TRBV7-6 and TRBJ1-1, the complete variable domain reads GAGVSQSPRYKVTKRGQDVALRCDPISGHVSLYWYRQALGQGPEFLTYFNYEAQQDKSGLPNDRFSAERPEGSISTLTIQRTEQRDSAMYRCASSGYSGTGDPEAFFGQGTRLTVV.

There are many counts of this clonotype. The chain is built from TRBV5-1 and TRBJ2-3; D gene uncertain. Germline assignment: CDR1 SGHRS and CDR2 YFSETQ. The length of the CDR3 is 13 residues. V was cut by 2 bases and J by 0 bases, with 4 bases left in between. The CDR3 nucleotides are TGCGCCAGCAGCTTTTCCAGCACAGATACGCAGTATTTT. This sequence encodes CASSFSSTDTQYF.

This clonotype showed up just a few times. The chain couples TRBV12-3 or TRBV12-4 to TRBJ2-1; weak D call: TRBD2 (5 bases). CDR3 size: 14 residues. V dropped 3 bases and J dropped 10 bases, with 16 bases sitting between them. CDR3 sequence reads: CASSFIGGRGEQFF. The CDR3 DNA is TGTGCCAGCAGTTTTATAGGCGGCCGCGGGGAGCAGTTCTTC.

The chain uses TRBV11-2 and TRBJ2-3; D is undetermined. Germline CDR1 and CDR2: SGHAT and FQNNGV. This CDR3 comprises 19 residues. The V end lost 1 base, the J end lost 0 bases, and 20 bases lay between the germline ends. The CDR3 loop is CASSLGVWSRRVSTDTQYF. In DNA form, the CDR3 reads TGTGCCAGCAGCTTAGGCGTGTGGTCGCGACGAGTCAGCACAGATACGCAGTATTTT.

V gene TRBV3-1 combines with J gene TRBJ1-2; no reliable D call. V was pared by 0 bases and J by 0 bases, with 8 bases between. The germline CDR1 and CDR2 sequences are LGHDT and YNNKEL (reference sequence). This CDR3 has 15 amino acids. The CDR3 is CASSQESTPNYGYTF. The CDR3 DNA follows: TGTGCCAGCAGCCAAGAGAGTACACCTAACTATGGCTACACCTTC.

There are a few counts of this clonotype. This chain links TRBV20-1 with TRBJ2-1; the match to TRBD2 covers 7 bases. The CDR3 is 17 amino acids. The germline CDR1 and CDR2 sequences are DFQATT and SNEGSKA (reference sequence). V shed 5 bases and J 0 bases; nucleotides not matched to a gene: 13. The CDR3 region has the DNA TGCAGTGCTCGCCCTCCCACGGGGAGGGGCTCCTACAATGAGCAGTTCTTC. It yields the protein CSARPPTGRGSYNEQFF.

This sequence joins TRBV15 and TRBJ2-1; TRBD2 aligns across 8 bases. V lost 7 bases and J lost 0; bases outside the gene matches: 5. The germline gives CDR1 LNHNV, CDR2 YYDKDF (reference sequence). The CDR3 totals 15 residues. The CDR3 here is CATKERESSYNEQFF. The CDR3 bases are TGTGCCACCAAAGAGCGGGAGAGCTCCTACAATGAGCAGTTCTTC.

Only a few counts were recorded for this clonotype. The chain links TRBV14 to TRBJ2-1; 8 bases map to TRBD1. The CDR3 extends over 12 amino acids. Germline loops: CDR1 SGHDN, CDR2 FVKESK. V was pared by 4 bases and J by 15 bases, with 8 bases of the junction left unmatched. CDR3 DNA: TGTGCCAGCAGCCCCCAGGGGGCCAACTTGTTCTTC. Its translation is CASSPQGANLFF.

The chain is built from TRBV6-2 or TRBV6-3 and TRBJ2-2, with TRBD2 identical over 9 bases. With 2 bases clipped from V and 4 bases from J, the junction kept 8 bases outside the gene matches. This CDR3 is built from 17 residues. Germline V gene data show CDR1 as MNHEY and CDR2 as SVGEGT. The CDR3 coding sequence is TGTGCCAGCAGTTACCGGGCGGGAGGGCCTGGCACCGGGGAGCTGTTTTTT. Translating it yields CASSYRAGGPGTGELFF.

This clonotype turned up a few times. The chain joins TRBV20-1 to TRBJ1-3; D is ambiguous. V lost 1 base and J 0 bases, leaving 7 bases between the germline ends. The CDR3 has 14 residues. In germline, CDR1 is DFQATT, CDR2 SNEGSKA (reference sequence). Here the CDR3 DNA reads TGCAGTGCTAGAGCACAGATCTCTGGAAACACCATATATTTT. Protein: CSARAQISGNTIYF.

The V and J genes are TRBV7-2 and TRBJ1-2; D is undetermined. Looked up from germline, CDR1 is SGHTA and CDR2 is FQGNSA. V dropped 5 bases and J dropped 8 bases, with 15 bases sitting between them. CDR3 length equals 13 residues. The CDR3 nucleotides read TGTGCCAGCAGCCCCCAGAGCGCGGAGGGCTACACCTTC. Protein: CASSPQSAEGYTF.

This clonotype was observed a handful of times. The rearrangement uses TRBV3-1 and TRBJ2-1; 13 nucleotides line up with TRBD2. This CDR3 spans 15 amino acids. Germline V gene lookup returns CDR1 LGHDT and CDR2 YNNKEL (reference sequence). Trimming removed 6 bases from V and 8 bases from J; junction bases left unmatched: 7. The CDR3 region is CASSITSGGVDEQFF. CDR3 nucleotide sequence: TGTGCCAGCAGTATTACTAGCGGGGGGGTCGATGAGCAGTTCTTC.

This chain connects TRBV27 to TRBJ2-4; 7 nucleotides agree with TRBD2. With 3 bases clipped from V and 4 bases from J, the junction kept 6 bases outside the gene matches. This CDR3 is 15 amino acids long. The germline gives CDR1 MNHEY, CDR2 SMNVEV (reference sequence). The CDR3, as DNA: TGTGCCAGCAGTTTCACAGCGGGGATAAAAAACATTCAGTACTTC. This codes for CASSFTAGIKNIQYF.

This clonotype was observed a handful of times. The rearrangement links TRBV6-1 to TRBJ2-1; a weak D match, TRBD1 (7 bases). The CDR3 totals 13 residues. The V and J ends lost 8 bases and 6 bases respectively, with 14 bases between them. Germline values: CDR1 MNHNS, CDR2 SASEGT. CDR3 sequence: CASSDREVNEQFF. DNA of the CDR3: TGTGCCAGCTCAGACAGGGAGGTCAATGAGCAGTTCTTC.

Only a few counts were recorded for this clonotype. The CDR3 region has the DNA TGCGCCAGCAGCCAAAGGTTAGCCGACGAGCAGTACTTC. It is translated as CASSQRLADEQYF. The genes are TRBV4-3 and TRBJ2-7; D unresolved. There are 13 residues in the CDR3. Germline V gene sequence: CDR1 LGHNA, CDR2 YSLEER. Trimming took off 2 bases at V and 5 bases at J, with 10 bases between the two ends.

This clonotype was seen a handful of times. The rearrangement uses TRBV20-1 and TRBJ2-1; 7 nucleotides align to TRBD2. CDR1 and CDR2 from the germline V gene are DFQATT and SNEGSKA (reference sequence). This CDR3 is built from 11 residues. The CDR3: CGGSRDNEQFF. CDR3 sequence (DNA): TGCGGCGGGAGTCGGGACAATGAGCAGTTCTTC.

The chain carries TRBV10-3 and TRBJ2-1; 7 bases agree with TRBD1. Germline CDR1 reads ENHRY; CDR2 reads SYGVKD. The J segment lost 8 bases and the V segment lost 0 bases, leaving 4 bases of the junction unmatched. This CDR3 is 14 amino acids long. The CDR3 here is CAISESPDRHEQFF. CDR3 DNA sequence: TGTGCCATCAGTGAGTCCCCGGACAGGCATGAGCAGTTCTTC.

This clonotype has a count of ten or more. The gene calls are TRBV5-1 and TRBJ1-5; 9 bases are shared with TRBD1. The length of the CDR3 is 15 residues. Germline V gene lookup returns CDR1 SGHRS and CDR2 YFSETQ. Trimming cost V 4 bases and J 3 bases; bases outside gene matches: 5. The CDR3 sequence is CASSPGQGANQPQHF. The DNA for the CDR3 is TGCGCCAGCAGCCCGGGACAGGGCGCCAATCAGCCCCAGCATTTT.

A few counts support this clonotype. This sequence joins TRBV20-1 and TRBJ2-7; D is undetermined. This CDR3 is built from 11 residues. Germline CDR1 and CDR2: DFQATT and SNEGSKA (reference sequence). Deletions cut 3 bases from V and 0 bases from J, with 3 bases between. Here the CDR3 DNA reads TGCAGTGCTAGTCCCTCCTACGAGCAGTACTTC. Translated: CSASPSYEQYF.

This clonotype occurred a few times. This chain links TRBV20-1 with TRBJ2-7, with TRBD2 matching 7 bases. The CDR3 is 13 residues long. The junction had 9 bases not matched to a gene; V was cut back by 6 bases and J by 4 bases. Germline V lookup: CDR1 DFQATT, CDR2 SNEGSKA (reference sequence). DNA for the CDR3: TGCAGTGCAATCGGGGGAGGGGATTACGAGCAGTACTTC. Translation gives CSAIGGGDYEQYF.

This clonotype was seen only a few times. The junction departs from the called germline gene at one end, perhaps through a read error. The chain is built from TRBV3-1 and TRBJ2-1; TRBD1 is a possible D gene (6 bases). The length of the CDR3 is 11 residues. CDR1 and CDR2 (germline): LGHDT, YNNKEL (reference sequence). The CDR3 bases are TGTGCCAGCAGCCACTCGGACAGTAGGGTCTTC. Protein product: CASSHSDSRVF.

DNA for the CDR3: TGTGCCAGCAGTGCACAGAGGAAAGATACGCAGTATTTT. This codes for CASSAQRKDTQYF. The chain employs TRBV6-1 and TRBJ2-3, with D hard to call. CDR1 is MNHNS and CDR2 is SASEGT in the germline V gene. This CDR3 is 13 amino acids long. Trimming took 4 bases from V and 5 from J, leaving 10 bases between them.

This clonotype has only a few counts. V gene TRBV12-3 or TRBV12-4 combines with J gene TRBJ1-1, with D hard to call. CDR3 length equals 11 residues. Trimming stripped 6 bases from V and 7 bases from J, with 9 bases between. CDR3 in DNA: TGTGCCAGCAGCCGGGGTGGTGAAGCTTTCTTT. Translation: CASSRGGEAFF.

This clonotype was detected only a few times. This chain connects TRBV5-1 to TRBJ2-1; D is ambiguous. V dropped 0 bases and J dropped 4 bases, with 11 bases sitting between them. The CDR3 length is 15 residues. The V gene's germline CDR1 is SGHRS and CDR2 YFSETQ. The CDR3 bases are TGCGCCAGCAGCTTGGCGATGACTGATTACAATGAGCAGTTCTTC. Amino acid sequence: CASSLAMTDYNEQFF.

This clonotype has a handful of counts. This chain uses TRBV7-2 with TRBJ2-1; D tentatively fits TRBD1 or TRBD2 (5 bases each). Germline CDR1 reads SGHTA; CDR2 reads FQGNSA. V lost 1 base and J 7 bases, leaving 17 bases between the germline ends. The CDR3 covers 16 residues. The CDR3 DNA is TGTGCCAGCAGCTTAGTAAGGGGTCTAGCATCGAATGAGCAGTTCTTC. This encodes CASSLVRGLASNEQFF.

V usage is TRBV2 and J usage is TRBJ2-7, with D perhaps TRBD1 or TRBD2 (5 bases each). This CDR3 is built from 14 residues. CDR1 is SNHLY and CDR2 is FYNNEI in the germline V gene. V was trimmed by 7 bases and J by 6 bases, leaving 19 bases between them. The CDR3 is CASTVETGPSEQYF. The CDR3 DNA reads as TGTGCCAGCACGGTCGAAACGGGACCCTCCGAGCAGTACTTC.

This clonotype was detected a few times. V is TRBV6-4 and J is TRBJ2-1, with D hard to call. The CDR3 covers 13 residues. In germline, CDR1 is MRHNA, CDR2 SNTAGT. The V end lost 2 bases, the J end lost 4 bases, and 6 bases lay between the germline ends. CDR3 in DNA: TGTGCCAGCAGTGACAGCATGTACAATGAGCAGTTCTTC. As protein: CASSDSMYNEQFF.

In this sample, this clonotype turned up a few times. The chain joins TRBV5-1 to TRBJ1-2, with D possibly being TRBD1 (5 bases). Germline CDR1 and CDR2: SGHRS and YFSETQ. Between the trimmed V and J ends, which lost 1 base and 7 bases, there was a span of 17 bases. CDR3 length: 15 residues. This CDR3 reads CASSLLARQLAGYTF. The CDR3 bases are TGCGCCAGCAGCTTGCTTGCCCGACAGTTGGCTGGCTACACCTTC.